The 14 T cell receptor beta chains reported below all come from one sample, sequenced in a study of identical twins. MiXCR, applied by TCRdb to the 5' RACE reads, yields one record per CDR3 protein. This sample has around 290,000 distinct CDR3 sequences; roughly 9.7% occur once, and the top ten carry around 7.1%. These data were also reused for a study on yellow fever vaccine responses in identical twins.

The sequenced material came from CD8+ T cells sorted from blood. The receptors were sampled from a woman between 18 and 29 years old in good health.

The rearrangement uses TRBV7-9 and TRBJ2-7; 7 positions match TRBD2. The germline CDR1 and CDR2 sequences are SEHNR and FQNEAQ (reference sequence). This CDR3 spans 14 amino acids. Trimming took 6 bases from V and 5 from J; bases not matched to a gene: 10. CDR3 sequence (DNA): TGTGCCAGCAGTTCCGGACTAGTTGTGCACGAGCAGTACTTC. This encodes CASSSGLVVHEQYF.

This chain joins TRBV7-9 and TRBJ2-4, with 9 bases identical to TRBD1. CDR3 size: 15 residues. V was pared by 8 bases and J by 2 bases, with 7 bases of the junction left unmatched. CDR1 is SEHNR, CDR2 FQNEAQ, per germline (reference sequence). The CDR3 nucleotides are TGTGCCAGCGGCTCGGGGACAGGGACCAAAAACATTCAGTACTTC. Protein product: CASGSGTGTKNIQYF.

The chain recombines TRBV3-1 with TRBJ2-7, with TRBD1 as a possible D gene (6 bases). V lost 0 bases and J 4 bases, leaving 13 bases between the germline ends. Germline V gene data show CDR1 as LGHDT and CDR2 as YNNKEL (reference sequence). The CDR3 runs to 15 residues. CDR3: CASSQDPGQLYEQYF. CDR3 in DNA: TGTGCCAGCAGCCAAGATCCCGGACAGTTGTACGAGCAGTACTTC.

At least ten counts were recorded for this clonotype. The chain recombines TRBV12-3 or TRBV12-4 with TRBJ2-7, with TRBD2 identical over 7 bases. V was clipped by 5 bases and J by 3 bases; unmatched bases: 4. The CDR3 length is 13 residues. The CDR3 sequence: CASSPGEGYEQYF. The CDR3, as DNA: TGTGCCAGCAGTCCCGGGGAGGGCTACGAGCAGTACTTC.

This clonotype came up many times. The chain employs TRBV21-1 and TRBJ2-7. TRBV21-1 is listed as a pseudogene. CDR3 length: 9 residues. The CDR3 bases are TGTGCCAGCAGCAAAGGGCAGTACTTC. Translated: CASSKGQYF.

This clonotype was found many times. The rearrangement links TRBV9 to TRBJ1-2, with D perhaps TRBD1 (5 bases). Germline V gives CDR1 SGDLS, CDR2 YYNGEE. CDR3 length: 17 amino acids. Trimming removed 2 bases from V and 1 base from J, with 18 bases in between. The CDR3 loop is CASSVGRESLSNYGYTF. The CDR3 coding sequence is TGTGCCAGCAGCGTGGGCAGGGAAAGTCTTAGTAACTATGGCTACACCTTC.

This clonotype was counted only a few times. V is TRBV7-9 and J is TRBJ1-1; D remains unclear. CDR1 is SEHNR and CDR2 is FQNEAQ in the germline V gene (reference sequence). This CDR3 contains 16 residues. Trimming pared 1 base from V and 3 bases from J, leaving 15 bases between. The CDR3 DNA is TGTGCCAGCAGCTTAGTTTCGACCGGGCCCGACACTGAAGCTTTCTTT. Amino acid sequence: CASSLVSTGPDTEAFF.

This clonotype was recorded a few times. V and J are TRBV12-3 or TRBV12-4 and TRBJ2-1; 12 bases match TRBD2. The CDR3 has 15 residues. Trimming removed 6 bases from V and 9 bases from J; junction bases left unmatched: 9. Written as DNA, the CDR3 is TGTGCCAGCAGCCAGACTAGCGGGAGTAGAGGTGAGCAGTTCTTC. This codes for CASSQTSGSRGEQFF.

This clonotype was counted many times. This chain links TRBV4-3 with TRBJ2-4, with D possibly TRBD2 on 6 matching bases. The CDR3 length is 19 residues. V lost 1 base and J 3 bases, leaving 22 bases between the germline ends. Looked up from germline, CDR1 is LGHNA and CDR2 is YSLEER. In DNA, the CDR3 is TGCGCCAGCAGCCAAGCCGTTCTGGGCGGGAAGGGGTTCAAAAACATTCAGTACTTC. It specifies CASSQAVLGGKGFKNIQYF.

This clonotype was counted a few times. The rearrangement uses TRBV9 and TRBJ2-1; 9 nucleotides line up with TRBD2. The CDR3 runs to 17 residues. In germline, CDR1 is SGDLS, CDR2 YYNGEE. The junction had 17 bases not matched to a gene; V was cut back by 7 bases and J by 6 bases. CDR3 region: CASGLEGAGGPRNEQFF. DNA for the CDR3: TGTGCCAGCGGGTTAGAAGGGGCGGGGGGGCCACGCAATGAGCAGTTCTTC. Variable domain in full (rest from reference TRBV9 and TRBJ2-1): DSGVTQTPKHLITATGQRVTLRCSPRSGDLSVYWYQQSLDQGLQFLIQYYNGEERAKGNILERFSAQQFPDLHSELNLSSLELGDSALYFCASGLEGAGGPRNEQFFGPGTRLTVL.

The chain uses TRBV11-2 and TRBJ2-7; 9 bases map to TRBD1. The CDR3 spans 15 residues. Per the germline V gene, CDR1 is SGHAT and CDR2 is FQNNGV. J lost 0 bases, V lost 1 base, and 1 base had no gene match. As DNA, the CDR3 is TGTGCCAGCAGCTTAGCACAGGGGGCCTCCTACGAGCAGTACTTC. Amino acids: CASSLAQGASYEQYF.

This clonotype was seen a few times. The chain uses TRBV3-1 and TRBJ2-5; D is undetermined. CDR3 length equals 17 residues. CDR1 is LGHDT, CDR2 YNNKEL, per germline (reference sequence). V lost 0 bases and J lost 5, with 19 bases in between. CDR3 loop: CASSQDLGSGWWETQYF. The CDR3 DNA sequence: TGTGCCAGCAGCCAAGATCTGGGGTCGGGTTGGTGGGAGACCCAGTACTTC.

This clonotype was recorded a few times. The chain employs TRBV28 and TRBJ2-2, with unresolved D. Germline V gene sequence: CDR1 MDHEN, CDR2 SYDVKM. The V end was cut by 5 bases, the J end by 7 bases, with 5 bases between. This CDR3 has 11 residues. For the CDR3, the DNA is TGTGCCAGCAGTATAATCGGGGAGCTGTTTTTT. Translating it yields CASSIIGELFF.

This clonotype was seen ten or more times. The chain combines TRBV7-9 with TRBJ2-1; 8 bases are a match to TRBD2. The CDR3 covers 15 residues. Germline V gene sequence: CDR1 SEHNR, CDR2 FQNEAQ (reference sequence). J gave up 6 bases and V 2 bases, and 6 bases lay outside the gene matches. In nucleotides, the CDR3 is TGTGCCAGCAGCTTATCCGGGACTAGGGGCAATGAGCAGTTCTTC. Amino acids: CASSLSGTRGNEQFF.